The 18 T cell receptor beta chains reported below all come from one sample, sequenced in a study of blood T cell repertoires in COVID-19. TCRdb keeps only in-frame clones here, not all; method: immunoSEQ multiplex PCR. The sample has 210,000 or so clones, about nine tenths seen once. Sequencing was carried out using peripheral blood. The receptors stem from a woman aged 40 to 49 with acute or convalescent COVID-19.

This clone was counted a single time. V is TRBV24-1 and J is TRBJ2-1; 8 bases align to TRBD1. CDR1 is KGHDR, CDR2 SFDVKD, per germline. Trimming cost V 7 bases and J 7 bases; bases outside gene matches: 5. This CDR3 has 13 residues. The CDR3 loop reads CATSRQGWNEQFF. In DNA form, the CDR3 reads TGTGCCACCAGCCGACAGGGGTGGAATGAGCAGTTCTTC.

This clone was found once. This CDR3 reads CASSLVRNTEAFF. In nucleotides, the CDR3 is TGTGCCAGCAGTTTAGTCCGGAACACTGAAGCTTTCTTT. V and J are TRBV27 and TRBJ1-1, with D hard to call. Germline loops: CDR1 MNHEY, CDR2 SMNVEV (reference sequence). The CDR3 length is 13 residues. V was clipped by 2 bases and J by 1 base, with 5 bases between them.

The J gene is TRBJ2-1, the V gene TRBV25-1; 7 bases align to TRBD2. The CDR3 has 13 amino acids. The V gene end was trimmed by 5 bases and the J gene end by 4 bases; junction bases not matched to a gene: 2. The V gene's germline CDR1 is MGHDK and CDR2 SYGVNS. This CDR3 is CASSRAGYNEQFF. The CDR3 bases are TGTGCCAGCAGTAGAGCGGGGTACAATGAGCAGTTCTTC.

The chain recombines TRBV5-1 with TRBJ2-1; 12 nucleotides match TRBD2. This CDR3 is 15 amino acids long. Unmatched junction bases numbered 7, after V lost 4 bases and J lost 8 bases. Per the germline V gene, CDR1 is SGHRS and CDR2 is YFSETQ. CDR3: CASSPGTSGFDEQFF. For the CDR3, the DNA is TGCGCCAGCAGCCCCGGGACTAGCGGGTTCGATGAGCAGTTCTTC.

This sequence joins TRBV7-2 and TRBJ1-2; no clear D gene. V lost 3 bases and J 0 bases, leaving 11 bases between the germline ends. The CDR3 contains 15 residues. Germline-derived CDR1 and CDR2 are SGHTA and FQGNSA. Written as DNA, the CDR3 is TGTGCCAGCAGCTTTGATTCGGGGTCTAACTATGGCTACACCTTC. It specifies CASSFDSGSNYGYTF. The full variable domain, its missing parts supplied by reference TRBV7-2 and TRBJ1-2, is GAGVSQSPSNKVTEKGKDVELRCDPISGHTALYWYRQSLGQGLEFLIYFQGNSAPDKSGLPSDRFSAERTGGSVSTLTIQRTQQEDSAVYLCASSFDSGSNYGYTFGSGTRLTVV.

This CDR3 reads CAISGTDNSPLHF. CDR3 nucleotide sequence: TGTGCCATCTCCGGGACAGATAATTCACCCCTCCACTTT. The rearrangement joins TRBV10-3 to TRBJ1-6; 7 nucleotides agree with TRBD1. Trimming at V came to 8 bases and at J to 5 bases, leaving 3 bases not matched to a gene. The V gene's germline CDR1 is ENHRY and CDR2 SYGVKD. This CDR3 region has 13 residues.

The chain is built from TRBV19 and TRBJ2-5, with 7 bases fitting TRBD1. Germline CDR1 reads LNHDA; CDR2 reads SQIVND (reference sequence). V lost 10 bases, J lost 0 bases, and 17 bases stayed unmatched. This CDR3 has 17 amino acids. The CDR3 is CAKTTSCTGEYQETQYF. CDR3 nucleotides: TGTGCCAAGACAACCAGCTGCACAGGGGAGTACCAAGAGACCCAGTACTTC.

CDR3 in amino acids: CASSSGAGQPQHF. CDR3 DNA: TGCGCCAGCAGTTCAGGGGCAGGGCAGCCCCAGCATTTT. This rearrangement joins TRBV5-1 to TRBJ1-5; TRBD1 is a possible D gene (6 bases). The CDR3 has 13 amino acids. Germline CDR1 SGHRS, CDR2 YFSETQ. V was trimmed by 5 bases and J by 7 bases, leaving 13 bases between them.

CDR3 region: CASSSSGGFYNEQFF. The CDR3 DNA is TGTGCCAGTAGCTCTAGCGGGGGGTTCTACAATGAGCAGTTCTTC. The rearrangement links TRBV19 to TRBJ2-1, with 11 nucleotides matching TRBD2. Trimming cost V 6 bases and J 3 bases; bases outside gene matches: 4. Germline V lookup: CDR1 LNHDA, CDR2 SQIVND (reference sequence). CDR3 length: 15 amino acids.

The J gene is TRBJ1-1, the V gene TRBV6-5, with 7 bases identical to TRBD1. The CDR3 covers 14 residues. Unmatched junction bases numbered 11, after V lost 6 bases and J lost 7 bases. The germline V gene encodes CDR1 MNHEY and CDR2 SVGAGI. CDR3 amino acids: CASRVRGEVVEAFF. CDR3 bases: TGTGCCAGCAGAGTCAGGGGGGAAGTGGTTGAAGCTTTCTTT.

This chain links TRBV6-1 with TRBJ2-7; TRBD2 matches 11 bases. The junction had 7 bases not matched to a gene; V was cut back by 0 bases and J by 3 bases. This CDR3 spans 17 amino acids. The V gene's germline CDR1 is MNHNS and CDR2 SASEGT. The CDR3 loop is CASSEALAGGSRYEQYV. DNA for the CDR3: TGTGCCAGCAGTGAAGCTCTAGCGGGGGGTTCCCGCTACGAGCAGTACGTC.

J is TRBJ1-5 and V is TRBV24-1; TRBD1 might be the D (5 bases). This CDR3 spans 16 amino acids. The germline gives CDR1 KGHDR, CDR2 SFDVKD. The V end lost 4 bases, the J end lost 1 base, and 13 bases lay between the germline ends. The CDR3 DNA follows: TGTGCCACCAGTGACGGGCAGGGAGGAAGCAATCAGCCCCAGCATTTT. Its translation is CATSDGQGGSNQPQHF.

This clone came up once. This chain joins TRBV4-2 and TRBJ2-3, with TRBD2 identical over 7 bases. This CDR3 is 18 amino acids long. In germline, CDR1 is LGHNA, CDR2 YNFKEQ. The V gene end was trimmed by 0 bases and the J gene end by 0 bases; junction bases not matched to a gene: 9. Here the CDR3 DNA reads TGTGCCAGCAGCCAAGAGGGACTATCCTCTTCTAGCACAGATACGCAGTATTTT. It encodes CASSQEGLSSSSTDTQYF.

The CDR3 DNA sequence: TGTGCCACCTGGTGGCTTCTAGCCAAAAACATTCAGTACTTC. This translates into CATWWLLAKNIQYF. The chain recombines TRBV24-1 with TRBJ2-4; D not certain. Between the trimmed V and J ends, which lost 9 bases and 0 bases, there was a span of 11 bases. Germline assignment: CDR1 KGHDR and CDR2 SFDVKD. The CDR3 sequence is 14 residues long.

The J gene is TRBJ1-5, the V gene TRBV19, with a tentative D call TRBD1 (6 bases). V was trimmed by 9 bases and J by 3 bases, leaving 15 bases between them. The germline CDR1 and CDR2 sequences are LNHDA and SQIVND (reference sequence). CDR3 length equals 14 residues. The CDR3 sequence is CASRETGFNQPQHF. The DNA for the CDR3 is TGTGCCAGCCGAGAAACAGGGTTCAATCAGCCCCAGCATTTT.

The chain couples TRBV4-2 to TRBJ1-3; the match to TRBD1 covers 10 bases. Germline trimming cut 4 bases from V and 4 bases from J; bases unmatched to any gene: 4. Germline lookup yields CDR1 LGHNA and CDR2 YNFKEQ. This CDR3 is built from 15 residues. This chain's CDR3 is CASSLGDRGGNTIYF. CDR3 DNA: TGTGCCAGCAGCCTCGGGGACAGGGGAGGAAACACCATATATTTT.

The DNA for the CDR3 is TGTGCCAGCAGTTCCGACAGGCGACTTAATGAAAAACTGTTTTTT. Amino acids: CASSSDRRLNEKLFF. The gene calls are TRBV28 and TRBJ1-4, with D maybe TRBD1 (6 bases). The CDR3 loop spans 15 amino acids. The ends were cut back, 4 bases at V and 4 bases at J, with 13 bases in the middle. The germline gives CDR1 MDHEN, CDR2 SYDVKM.

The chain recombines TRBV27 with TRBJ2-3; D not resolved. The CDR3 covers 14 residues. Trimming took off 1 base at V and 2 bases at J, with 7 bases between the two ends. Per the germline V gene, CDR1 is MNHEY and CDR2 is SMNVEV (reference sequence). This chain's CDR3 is CASSLLSSTDTQYF. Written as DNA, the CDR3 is TGTGCCAGCAGTTTATTATCCTCCACAGATACGCAGTATTTT.